A selection of T cell receptor beta chains follows, all from one sample in a study of T cells after yellow fever vaccination. TCRdb processed the 5' RACE reads anew with MiXCR; each CDR3 protein has one entry. The sample holds approximately 180,000 distinct CDR3 sequences, 5.5% to 7.5% seen once. Source: CD4+ T cells sorted from PBMCs, taken on the day of the first yellow fever vaccination. The receptors were sampled from a man younger than 35 who received the YFV17D yellow fever vaccine. Each CDR3 is given with its conserved first and last residue. A D gene is named only where the DNA matches it firmly. Clone size appears in some rows only: once, few, many, or a class for an expanded clone.

abundance: many
len: 15
v_gene: TRBV20-1
j_gene: TRBJ1-1
d_gene: TRBD1
CDR3nt: TGCAGTGCTAGAGATCAAAGACAGGGATACACTGAAGCTTTCTTT
CDR3aa: CSARDQRQGYTEAFF

abundance: many
len: 14
v_gene: TRBV11-2
j_gene: TRBJ2-7
d_gene: TRBD1
CDR3nt: TGTGCCAGCAGCCCACAGGGGGCCTACTACGAGCAGTACTTC
CDR3aa: CASSPQGAYYEQYF

abundance: many
len: 13
v_gene: TRBV20-1
j_gene: TRBJ2-5
d_gene: TRBD1
CDR3nt: TGTTCAGGCGGGGACAGGGGGCAAGAGACCCAGTACTTC
CDR3aa: CSGGDRGQETQYF

abundance: few
len: 14
v_gene: TRBV5-1
j_gene: TRBJ2-5
d_gene: NA
CDR3nt: TGCGCCAGCAGCTTGTATGGGGAACAAGAGACCCAGTACTTC
CDR3aa: CASSLYGEQETQYF

abundance: many
len: 14
v_gene: TRBV5-1
j_gene: TRBJ1-6
d_gene: NA
CDR3nt: TGCGCCAGCAGCATACGGGATCTAAATTCACCCCTCCACTTT
CDR3aa: CASSIRDLNSPLHF

abundance: many
len: 14
v_gene: TRBV6-1
j_gene: TRBJ1-6
d_gene: TRBD1
CDR3nt: TGTGCCAGCACTCGTCAGGGGGCGGGGTCACCCCTCCACTTT
CDR3aa: CASTRQGAGSPLHF

abundance: few
len: 15
v_gene: TRBV7-2
j_gene: TRBJ2-1
d_gene: NA
CDR3nt: TGTGCCAGCAGCTTAGCCCCGGGACGATACAATGAGCAGTTCTTC
CDR3aa: CASSLAPGRYNEQFF

abundance: many
len: 8
v_gene: TRBV29-1
j_gene: TRBJ2-5
d_gene: NA
CDR3nt: TGCAGCGTTGAAGGGGCGAGCTTC
CDR3aa: CSVEGASF

abundance: NA
len: 15
v_gene: TRBV10-3
j_gene: TRBJ1-2
d_gene: TRBD1
CDR3nt: TGTGCCACCCGGGACAGTCGAGAAGCTAACTATGGCTACACCTTC
CDR3aa: CATRDSREANYGYTF

abundance: NA
len: 17
v_gene: TRBV12-3/TRBV12-4
j_gene: TRBJ2-5
d_gene: NA
CDR3nt: TGTGCCAGCAGTTCCCCCTCAGGACGGGGAGGTGAAGAGACCCAGTACTTC
CDR3aa: CASSSPSGRGGEETQYF

abundance: NA
len: 17
v_gene: TRBV6-5
j_gene: TRBJ2-2
d_gene: NA
CDR3nt: TGTGCCAGCAGTTACTCCCCCCAGGGGCTCCACACCGGGGAGCTGTTTTTT
CDR3aa: CASSYSPQGLHTGELFF

abundance: NA
len: 16
v_gene: TRBV5-1
j_gene: TRBJ1-1
d_gene: NA
CDR3nt: TGCGCCAGCAGCTTGGTGGAGGCGCGAGTGAGCACTGAAGCTTTCTTT
CDR3aa: CASSLVEARVSTEAFF

abundance: many
len: 16
v_gene: TRBV7-2
j_gene: TRBJ2-1
d_gene: TRBD1
CDR3nt: TGTGCCAGCAGCGACCTAGGGACAGGGTACTACAATGAGCAGTTCTTC
CDR3aa: CASSDLGTGYYNEQFF

abundance: many
len: 17
v_gene: TRBV5-1
j_gene: TRBJ2-6
d_gene: TRBD1
CDR3nt: TGCGCCAGCAGCTTACCGACAGGGGGCGGTGGGGCCAACGTCCTGACTTTC
CDR3aa: CASSLPTGGGGANVLTF

abundance: NA
len: 13
v_gene: TRBV7-9
j_gene: TRBJ1-1
d_gene: TRBD1
CDR3nt: TGTGCCAGCAGACCGACAGGGACCCCCGAAGCTTTCTTT
CDR3aa: CASRPTGTPEAFF

abundance: many
len: 14
v_gene: TRBV2
j_gene: TRBJ2-1
d_gene: NA
CDR3nt: TGTGCCACAATCTTGGGCAGCTCCTACAATGAGCAGTTCTTC
CDR3aa: CATILGSSYNEQFF

abundance: few
len: 18
v_gene: TRBV4-1
j_gene: TRBJ2-5
d_gene: TRBD2
CDR3nt: TGCGCCAGCAGCCAAGAGGCTAGCGGGGGTACCCGATGGGAGACCCAGTACTTC
CDR3aa: CASSQEASGGTRWETQYF

abundance: many
len: 15
v_gene: TRBV20-1
j_gene: TRBJ1-5
d_gene: NA
CDR3nt: TGCAGTGCTAGAGCTCACGGGGGGCTGGGTCAGCCCCAGCATTTT
CDR3aa: CSARAHGGLGQPQHF

abundance: few
len: 15
v_gene: TRBV7-9
j_gene: TRBJ2-7
d_gene: NA
CDR3nt: TGTGCCAGCAGCTTACGAGGGGGTTTTTCCTACGAGCAGTACTTC
CDR3aa: CASSLRGGFSYEQYF

abundance: many
len: 15
v_gene: TRBV5-1
j_gene: TRBJ2-1
d_gene: NA
CDR3nt: TGCGCCAGCAGCTTGGATGGTAACTACTACAATGAGCAGTTCTTC
CDR3aa: CASSLDGNYYNEQFF

abundance: many
len: 14
v_gene: TRBV29-1
j_gene: TRBJ1-1
d_gene: NA
CDR3nt: TGCAGCGACAATGGACAAGGTTCGGGCACTGAAGCTTTCTTT
CDR3aa: CSDNGQGSGTEAFF

abundance: few
len: 15
v_gene: TRBV5-1
j_gene: TRBJ2-3
d_gene: NA
CDR3nt: TGCGCCAGCAGCTTGGCCCCTACTAGAACAGATACGCAGTATTTT
CDR3aa: CASSLAPTRTDTQYF

abundance: few
len: 14
v_gene: TRBV6-5
j_gene: TRBJ2-3
d_gene: NA
CDR3nt: TGTGCCAGCAGTTACTCAGGGGGTCTTGGTACGCAGTATTTT
CDR3aa: CASSYSGGLGTQYF

abundance: few
len: 14
v_gene: TRBV7-2
j_gene: TRBJ2-5
d_gene: NA
CDR3nt: TGTGCCAGCAGCTTTTCGGCGGCTGAGGAGACCCAGTACTTC
CDR3aa: CASSFSAAEETQYF

abundance: few
len: 16
v_gene: TRBV27
j_gene: TRBJ1-6
d_gene: NA
CDR3nt: TGTGCCAGCAGTGCCACAGGGAGCTCCTATAATTCACCCCTCCACTTT
CDR3aa: CASSATGSSYNSPLHF

abundance: many
len: 13
v_gene: TRBV14
j_gene: TRBJ1-6
d_gene: NA
CDR3nt: TGTGCCAGCGGGGATTTTGGGGATTCACCCCTCCACTTT
CDR3aa: CASGDFGDSPLHF

abundance: NA
len: 14
v_gene: TRBV5-1
j_gene: TRBJ1-4
d_gene: NA
CDR3nt: TGCGCCAGCAGCTTGGAAAGAGGGGATGAAAAACTGTTTTTT
CDR3aa: CASSLERGDEKLFF

abundance: few
len: 16
v_gene: TRBV5-1
j_gene: TRBJ2-2
d_gene: NA
CDR3nt: TGCGCCAGCAGCCCCGACTTTGGAGGGGTGGTCGGGGAGCTGTTTTTT
CDR3aa: CASSPDFGGVVGELFF

abundance: many
len: 15
v_gene: TRBV4-3
j_gene: TRBJ2-3
d_gene: TRBD2
CDR3nt: TGCGCCAGCAGCCACGAGACTAGCGGGCCAGATACGCAGTATTTT
CDR3aa: CASSHETSGPDTQYF

abundance: few
len: 14
v_gene: TRBV4-3
j_gene: TRBJ2-7
d_gene: NA
CDR3nt: TGCGCCAGCAGCCAAGACGTGGCCTCCTACGAGCAGTACTTC
CDR3aa: CASSQDVASYEQYF

abundance: NA
len: 13
v_gene: TRBV4-3
j_gene: TRBJ2-7
d_gene: NA
CDR3nt: TGCGCCAGCAGCCGAGATAGGGGGGGCGAGCAGTACTTC
CDR3aa: CASSRDRGGEQYF

abundance: many
len: 16
v_gene: TRBV7-2
j_gene: TRBJ2-3
d_gene: TRBD2
CDR3nt: TGTGCCAGCAGCCTAACTAGCGGGGGCCCGTGGGATACGCAGTATTTT
CDR3aa: CASSLTSGGPWDTQYF

abundance: many
len: 13
v_gene: TRBV12-3/TRBV12-4
j_gene: TRBJ1-2
d_gene: NA
CDR3nt: TGTGCCAGCAGCGTGGGGAGCACCCATGGCTACACCTTC
CDR3aa: CASSVGSTHGYTF

abundance: NA
len: 14
v_gene: TRBV6-1
j_gene: TRBJ1-2
d_gene: TRBD1
CDR3nt: TGTGCCAGCAGGGAGGAGGGACAGACCTATGGCTACACCTTC
CDR3aa: CASREEGQTYGYTF

abundance: NA
len: 13
v_gene: TRBV3-1
j_gene: TRBJ1-2
d_gene: TRBD1
CDR3nt: TGTGCCAGCAGCCAGACAGGGGGCGATGGCTACACCTTC
CDR3aa: CASSQTGGDGYTF

abundance: many
len: 15
v_gene: TRBV20-1
j_gene: TRBJ1-3
d_gene: NA
CDR3nt: TGCAGTGCCACCCGGGGGGCTCTATCTGGAAACACCATATATTTT
CDR3aa: CSATRGALSGNTIYF

abundance: NA
len: 16
v_gene: TRBV5-5
j_gene: TRBJ1-4
d_gene: NA
CDR3nt: TGTGCCAGCAGATACCTCACCGGCATTGCTAATGAAAAACTGTTTTTT
CDR3aa: CASRYLTGIANEKLFF

abundance: many
len: 13
v_gene: TRBV5-1
j_gene: TRBJ2-2
d_gene: NA
CDR3nt: TGCGCCAGCGGGGCACAGAACACCGGGGAGCTGTTTTTT
CDR3aa: CASGAQNTGELFF

abundance: many
len: 19
v_gene: TRBV18
j_gene: TRBJ2-1
d_gene: TRBD2
CDR3nt: TGTGCCAGCTCACCGACCTGGACTAGCGGGGGGTTGAACTACAATGAGCAGTTCTTC
CDR3aa: CASSPTWTSGGLNYNEQFF

abundance: many
len: 13
v_gene: TRBV7-9
j_gene: TRBJ1-1
d_gene: NA
CDR3nt: TGTGCCAGCAGCCCCCCCGTAGGCACTGAAGCTTTCTTT
CDR3aa: CASSPPVGTEAFF

abundance: many
len: 15
v_gene: TRBV6-2/TRBV6-3
j_gene: TRBJ2-1
d_gene: TRBD2
CDR3nt: TGTGCCAGCAGCCCCTTGGCGGGGGGCCGAAATGAGCAGTTCTTC
CDR3aa: CASSPLAGGRNEQFF

abundance: many
len: 13
v_gene: TRBV12-3/TRBV12-4
j_gene: TRBJ2-3
d_gene: NA
CDR3nt: TGTGCCAGCAGTTTCTGGGTCACAGATACGCAGTATTTT
CDR3aa: CASSFWVTDTQYF

abundance: few
len: 13
v_gene: TRBV20-1
j_gene: TRBJ2-1
d_gene: NA
CDR3nt: TGCAGTGTTCCGCCGGGCTCCTACAATGAGCAGTTCTTC
CDR3aa: CSVPPGSYNEQFF

abundance: many
len: 13
v_gene: TRBV11-2
j_gene: TRBJ2-3
d_gene: NA
CDR3nt: TGTGCCAGCAGCCAGGGGGAGGGGGATACGCAGTATTTT
CDR3aa: CASSQGEGDTQYF

abundance: many
len: 15
v_gene: TRBV7-2
j_gene: TRBJ2-5
d_gene: TRBD1
CDR3nt: TGTGCCAGCACCCAAACGGGACAGGGGATGCAGACCCAGTACTTC
CDR3aa: CASTQTGQGMQTQYF

abundance: few
len: 13
v_gene: TRBV20-1
j_gene: TRBJ1-4
d_gene: NA
CDR3nt: TGCAGTGCTAGGCCCGGGGTGGACGAAAAACTGTTTTTT
CDR3aa: CSARPGVDEKLFF